The sequence of this T cell receptor beta chain was determined in a study of blood T cells in healthy people across ages. Study-wide points: Relative to aged donors, long-lived donors carried more naive CD4+ cells and displayed higher diversity.

Comment on this clonotype: Its specificity is unknown.

CDR3 size: 14 residues. CDR1 and CDR2 from the germline V gene are MDHEN and SYDVKM. V lost 2 bases and J lost 14, with 19 bases in between. In terms of origin and age, donors were healthy Caucasian individuals from Russia aged 6 to 90. Isolated per sample were at least 7 million PBMCs. There were at least 6 micrograms of total RNA extracted from every sample. Sample-barcoded 5' priming and a J-beta primer mix drove a second PCR of about 6 to 11 cycles. TCRdb reprocessed the 5' RACE reads via MiXCR and lists one record per CDR3 protein. The repertoire includes 600,000 to 650,000 distinct CDR3 sequences, about 54% of them detected once, and 35% to 40% sits in the top ten.

Source material: blood. This sequence joins TRBV28 and TRBJ2-1, with D perhaps TRBD1 (6 bases). The clonotype was recovered from a man aged 55 to 69 in good health. In DNA form, the CDR3 reads TGTGCCAGCAGTTTAGCTCCAAGGGTCCCAGGGGAGTTCTTC. Amino acids: CASSLAPRVPGEFF.